Below, one TCR beta chain is given with its context. Its antigen is still unknown. The source of the sample is a study of blood T cells in healthy people across ages. The germline CDR1 and CDR2 sequences are SNHLY and FYNNEI. V trimming: 7 bases; J trimming: 5 bases; junction bases outside the gene matches: 7. The CDR3 spans 14 residues. Using a J-beta primer mix together with a sample-barcoded 5' primer, a second PCR was run for about 6 to 11 cycles. TCRdb re-called the 5' RACE reads through MiXCR, storing one row per CDR3 protein. The table has approximately 600,000 distinct CDR3 sequences, approximately 59% seen once. Study-level points and caveats: The study regarded diversity estimates from one million T cells as underestimates. It was not known whether donors were CMV positive (a possible confounder of expanded clonotype changes). Per million T cells, the diversity of TCR beta decreased roughly linearly as age advanced.

The chain couples TRBV2 to TRBJ2-5; TRBD1 agrees at 10 bases. This TCR came from a man between 60 and 75 years old in good health. What was sequenced was blood. In DNA form, the CDR3 reads TGTGCCAGCAATGACAGGGGGCAATTGGAGACCCAGTACTTC. It yields the protein CASNDRGQLETQYF.